The T cell receptor (beta chain) described here comes from a study of Tregs in tolerant kidney transplant recipients. The protocol was immunoSEQ multiplex PCR, while the TCRdb copy is restricted to in-frame clones and leaves out a portion. The sample has about 21,000 clones; about 85% are singletons. Study results and limitations: This study did not directly address biological reproducibility.

Details on this clone: Its antigen remains unknown.

Related graft donors supplied nonmyeloablative bone marrow transplants, and mixed chimerism was transient. Thawed PBMCs were FACS-sorted into unstimulated CD4+CD25+CD127- regulatory T cells, CD4+CD25- non-regulatory cells, CD4 and CD8 cells. This sequence originates from a human patient who received a combined kidney and bone marrow transplant. Some T cells may possibly be graft donor cells. Specimen: CD8+ T cells from blood (PBMCs), collected 6 months after the transplant.

CDR3 in DNA: TGTGCTAGTGGTTTGGTACTCCGGGAGACCCAGTACTTC. Translated, it gives CASGLVLRETQYF. The gene calls are TRBV12-5 and TRBJ2-5; no clear D gene. The CDR3 length is 13 residues. Germline V gene lookup returns CDR1 LGHNT and CDR2 FRNRAP. Trimming pared 0 bases from V and 5 bases from J, leaving 7 bases between.